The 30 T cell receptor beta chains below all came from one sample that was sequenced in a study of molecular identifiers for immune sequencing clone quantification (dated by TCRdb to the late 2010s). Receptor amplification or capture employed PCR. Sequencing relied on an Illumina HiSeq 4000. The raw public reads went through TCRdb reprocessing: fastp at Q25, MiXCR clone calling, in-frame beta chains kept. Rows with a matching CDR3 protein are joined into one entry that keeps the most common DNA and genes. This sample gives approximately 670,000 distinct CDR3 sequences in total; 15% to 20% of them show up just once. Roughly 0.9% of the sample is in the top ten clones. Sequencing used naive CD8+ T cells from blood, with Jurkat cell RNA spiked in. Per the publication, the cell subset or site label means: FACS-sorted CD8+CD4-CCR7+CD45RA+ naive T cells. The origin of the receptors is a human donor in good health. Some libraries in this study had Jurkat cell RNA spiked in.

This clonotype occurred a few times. CDR3 DNA sequence: TGTGCCAGCAGGGGGACAGGGGTCCACTACGAGCAGTACTTC. This encodes CASRGTGVHYEQYF. The chain joins TRBV28 to TRBJ2-7; TRBD1 agrees at 10 bases. Unmatched junction bases numbered 5, after V lost 6 bases and J lost 3 bases. Germline lookup yields CDR1 MDHEN and CDR2 SYDVKM. This CDR3 is built from 14 residues.

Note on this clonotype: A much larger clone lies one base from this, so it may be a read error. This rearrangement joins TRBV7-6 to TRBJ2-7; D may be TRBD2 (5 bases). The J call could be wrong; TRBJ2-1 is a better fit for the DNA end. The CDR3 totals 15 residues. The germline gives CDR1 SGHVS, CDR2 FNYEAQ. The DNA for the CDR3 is TGTGCCAGCAGCTTAGAGCGGTCTGTCGGCTACGAGCAGTTCTTC. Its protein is CASSLERSVGYEQFF.

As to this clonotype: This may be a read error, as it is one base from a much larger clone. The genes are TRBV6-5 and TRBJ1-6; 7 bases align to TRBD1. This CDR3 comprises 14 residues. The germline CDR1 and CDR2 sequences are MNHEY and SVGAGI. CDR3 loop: CASRLGGGGSPPHF. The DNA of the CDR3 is TGTGCCAGCCGCTTGGGAGGGGGCGGGTCACCCCCCCACTTT.

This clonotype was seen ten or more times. The CDR3 DNA is TGCAGTGCTAGTAGCTACAGGGGGCAGCGCGAGCAGTACTTC. Protein: CSASSYRGQREQYF. The chain couples TRBV20-1 to TRBJ2-7; 9 bases line up with TRBD1. The trim removed 3 bases at V and 6 bases at J, leaving 9 bases unmatched. There are 14 residues in the CDR3. The germline V gene encodes CDR1 DFQATT and CDR2 SNEGSKA (reference sequence).

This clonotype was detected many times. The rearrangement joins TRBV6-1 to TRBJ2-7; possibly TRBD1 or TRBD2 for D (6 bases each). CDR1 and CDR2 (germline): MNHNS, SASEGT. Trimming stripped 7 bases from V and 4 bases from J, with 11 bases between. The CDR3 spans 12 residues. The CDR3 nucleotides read TGTGCCAGCAACCCGGGGGCTTACGAGCAGTACTTC. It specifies CASNPGAYEQYF.

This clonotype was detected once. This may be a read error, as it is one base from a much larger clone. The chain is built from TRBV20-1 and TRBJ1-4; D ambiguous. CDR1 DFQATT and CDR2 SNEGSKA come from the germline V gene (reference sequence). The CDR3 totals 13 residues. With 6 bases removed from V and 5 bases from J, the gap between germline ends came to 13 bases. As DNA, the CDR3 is TGCAGTGCCATAAGACCGACGAATGAAAAACTGTTTTTT. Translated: CSAIRPTNEKLFF.

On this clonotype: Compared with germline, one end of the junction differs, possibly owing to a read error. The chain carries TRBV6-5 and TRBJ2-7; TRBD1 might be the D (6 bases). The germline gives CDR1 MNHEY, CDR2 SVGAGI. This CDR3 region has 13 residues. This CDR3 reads CATSYSQGSEQYF. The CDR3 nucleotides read TGTGCCACCAGTTACTCCCAGGGGAGCGAGCAGTACTTC.

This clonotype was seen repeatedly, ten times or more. CDR3 DNA: TGCGCCAGCAGCTTGCTGGTAGCGGGTCCGAACACCGGGGAGCTGTTTTTT. This gives the protein CASSLLVAGPNTGELFF. The chain couples TRBV5-1 to TRBJ2-2; 7 nucleotides agree with TRBD2. Germline loops: CDR1 SGHRS, CDR2 YFSETQ. Trimming took 1 base from V and 0 from J; bases not matched to a gene: 6. The CDR3 covers 17 residues.

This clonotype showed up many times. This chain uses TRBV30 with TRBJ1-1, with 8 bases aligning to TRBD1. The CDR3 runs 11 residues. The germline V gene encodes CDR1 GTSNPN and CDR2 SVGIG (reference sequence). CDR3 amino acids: CADREYTEAFF. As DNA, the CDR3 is TGTGCGGACAGGGAGTACACTGAAGCTTTCTTT.

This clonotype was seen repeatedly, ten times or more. The CDR3 coding sequence is TGCAGTGCTAGTACTGCCAACACCGGGGAGCTGTTTTTT. It yields the protein CSASTANTGELFF. V usage is TRBV20-1 and J usage is TRBJ2-2, with unresolved D. In germline, CDR1 is DFQATT, CDR2 SNEGSKA (reference sequence). CDR3 size: 13 residues. The V and J ends lost 3 bases and 2 bases respectively, with 7 bases between them.

CDR3 in DNA: TGTGCCAGCAGCTCCTTGGGGCAGGGCTCCTATAATTCACCCCTCCACTTT. Its translation: CASSSLGQGSYNSPLHF. The chain has TRBV11-2 and TRBJ1-6; possible D gene TRBD1, 5 bases. V was shortened by 4 bases and J by 0 bases, with 13 bases between the two germline ends. The length of the CDR3 is 17 residues. Germline CDR1 and CDR2: SGHAT and FQNNGV.

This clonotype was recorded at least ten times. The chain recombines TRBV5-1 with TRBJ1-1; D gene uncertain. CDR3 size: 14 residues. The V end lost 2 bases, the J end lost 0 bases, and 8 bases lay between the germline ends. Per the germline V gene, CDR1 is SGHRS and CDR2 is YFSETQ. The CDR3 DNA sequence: TGCGCCAGCAGCTTTAAAGGAGTGAACACTGAAGCTTTCTTT. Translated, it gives CASSFKGVNTEAFF.

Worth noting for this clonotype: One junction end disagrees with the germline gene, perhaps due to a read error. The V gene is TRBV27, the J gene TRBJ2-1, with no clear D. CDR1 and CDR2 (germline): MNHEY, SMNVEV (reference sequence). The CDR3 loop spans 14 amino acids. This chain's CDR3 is CASSWSSSHNEQFF. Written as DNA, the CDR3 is TGTGCCAGCAGTTGGTCGAGCTCCCACAATGAGCAGTTCTTC.

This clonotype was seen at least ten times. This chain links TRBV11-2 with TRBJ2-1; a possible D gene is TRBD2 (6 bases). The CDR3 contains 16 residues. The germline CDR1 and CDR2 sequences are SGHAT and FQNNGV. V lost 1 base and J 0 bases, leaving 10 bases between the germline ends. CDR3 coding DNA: TGTGCCAGCAGCTTAGTTGCCGGGAGCTCCTACAATGAGCAGTTCTTC. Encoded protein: CASSLVAGSSYNEQFF.

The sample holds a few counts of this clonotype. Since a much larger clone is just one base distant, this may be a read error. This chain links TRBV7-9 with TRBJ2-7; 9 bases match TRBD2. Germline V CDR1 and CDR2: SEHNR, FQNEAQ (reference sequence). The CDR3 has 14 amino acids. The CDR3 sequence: CASSLGLAGNEQHF. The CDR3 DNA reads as TGTGCCAGCAGCTTAGGTCTAGCGGGGAACGAGCAGCACTTC. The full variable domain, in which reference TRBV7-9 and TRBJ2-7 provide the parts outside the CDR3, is DTGVSQNPRHKITKRGQNVTFRCDPISEHNRLYWYRQTLGQGPEFLTYFQNEAQLEKSRLLSDRFSAERPKGSFSTLEIQRTEQGDSAMYLCASSLGLAGNEQHFGPGTRLTVT.

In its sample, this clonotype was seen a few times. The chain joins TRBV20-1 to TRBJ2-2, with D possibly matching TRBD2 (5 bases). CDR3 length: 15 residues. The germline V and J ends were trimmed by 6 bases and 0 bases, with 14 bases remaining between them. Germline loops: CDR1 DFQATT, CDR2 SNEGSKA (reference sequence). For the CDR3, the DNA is TGCAGTGCAATGGTTGCGGGTACGAACACCGGGGAGCTGTTTTTT. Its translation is CSAMVAGTNTGELFF.

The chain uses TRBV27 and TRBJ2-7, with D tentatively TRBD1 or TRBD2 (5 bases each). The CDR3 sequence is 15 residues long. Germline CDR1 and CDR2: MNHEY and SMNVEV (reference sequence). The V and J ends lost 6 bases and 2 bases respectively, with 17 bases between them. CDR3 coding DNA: TGTGCCAGCAGAGAGACCGGGACGGAGCCCTACGAGCAGTACTTC. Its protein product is CASRETGTEPYEQYF.

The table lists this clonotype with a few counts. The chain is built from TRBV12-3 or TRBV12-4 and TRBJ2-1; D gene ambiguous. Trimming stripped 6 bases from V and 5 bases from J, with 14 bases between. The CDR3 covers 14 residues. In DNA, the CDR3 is TGTGCCAGCAGGCAAGGACCTGCCGACAATGAGCAGTTCTTC. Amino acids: CASRQGPADNEQFF.

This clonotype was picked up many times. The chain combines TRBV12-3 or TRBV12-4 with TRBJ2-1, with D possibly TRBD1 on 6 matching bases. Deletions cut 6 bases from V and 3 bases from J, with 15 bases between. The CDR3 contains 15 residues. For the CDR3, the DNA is TGTGCCAGCAGCAACAGGGTAGGGAACTACAATGAGCAGTTCTTC. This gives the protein CASSNRVGNYNEQFF.

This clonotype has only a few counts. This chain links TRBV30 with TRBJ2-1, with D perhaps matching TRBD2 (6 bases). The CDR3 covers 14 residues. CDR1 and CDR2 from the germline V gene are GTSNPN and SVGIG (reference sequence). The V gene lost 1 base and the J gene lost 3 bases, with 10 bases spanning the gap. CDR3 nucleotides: TGTGCCTGGAGTGACGCGGGACTCTACAATGAGCAGTTCTTC. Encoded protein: CAWSDAGLYNEQFF.

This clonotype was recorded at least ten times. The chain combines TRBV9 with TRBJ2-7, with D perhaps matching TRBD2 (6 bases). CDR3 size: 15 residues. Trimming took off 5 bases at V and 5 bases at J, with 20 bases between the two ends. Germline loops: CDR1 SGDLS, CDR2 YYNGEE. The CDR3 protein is CASRRGPGSFDEQYF. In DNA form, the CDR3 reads TGTGCCAGCAGGCGGGGTCCCGGGTCCTTCGACGAGCAGTACTTC.

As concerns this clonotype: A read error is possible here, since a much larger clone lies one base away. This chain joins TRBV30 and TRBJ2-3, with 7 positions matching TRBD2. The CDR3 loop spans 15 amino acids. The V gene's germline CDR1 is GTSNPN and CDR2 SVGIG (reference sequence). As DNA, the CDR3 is TGTGCCCGGAGTACCGGACTAGGGAGCACAGATACGCAGTATTTT. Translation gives CARSTGLGSTDTQYF. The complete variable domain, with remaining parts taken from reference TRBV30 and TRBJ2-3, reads SQTIHQWPATLVQPVGSPLSLECTVEGTSNPNLYWYRQAAGRGLQLLFYSVGIGQISSEVPQNLSASRPQDRQFILSSKKLLLSDSGFYLCARSTGLGSTDTQYFGPGTRLTVL.

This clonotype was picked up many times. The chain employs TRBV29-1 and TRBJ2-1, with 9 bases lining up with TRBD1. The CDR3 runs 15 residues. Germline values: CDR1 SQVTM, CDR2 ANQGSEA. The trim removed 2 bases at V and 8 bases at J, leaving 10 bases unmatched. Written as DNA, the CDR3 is TGCAGCGTTGAACTACCCGGGACAGGGCCGTATGAGCAGTTCTTC. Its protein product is CSVELPGTGPYEQFF.

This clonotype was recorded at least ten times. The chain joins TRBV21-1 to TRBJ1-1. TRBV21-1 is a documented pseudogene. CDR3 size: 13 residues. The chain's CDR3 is CAVPRQEHTEAFF. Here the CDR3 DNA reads TGTGCCGTTCCGAGGCAGGAACATACAGAAGCTTTCTTT.

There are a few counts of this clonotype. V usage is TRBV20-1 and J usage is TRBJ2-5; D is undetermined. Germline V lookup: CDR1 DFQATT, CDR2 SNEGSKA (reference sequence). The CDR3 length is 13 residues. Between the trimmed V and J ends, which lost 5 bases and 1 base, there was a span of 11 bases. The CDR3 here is CSAERTIQETQYF. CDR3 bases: TGCAGTGCTGAGAGAACTATCCAAGAGACCCAGTACTTC.

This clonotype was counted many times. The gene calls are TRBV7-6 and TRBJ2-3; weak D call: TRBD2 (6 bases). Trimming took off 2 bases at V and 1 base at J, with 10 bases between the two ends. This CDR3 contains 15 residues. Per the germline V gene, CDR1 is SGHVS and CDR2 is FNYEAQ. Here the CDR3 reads CASSLPPGGTDTQYF. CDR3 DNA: TGTGCCAGCAGCTTACCCCCGGGAGGCACAGATACGCAGTATTTT.

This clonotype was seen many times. For the CDR3, the DNA is TGTGCTAGTGGTTTGGCGGGGCGGAGGATCACAGATACGCAGTATTTT. Translation: CASGLAGRRITDTQYF. This chain joins TRBV12-5 and TRBJ2-3, with D perhaps TRBD1 or TRBD2 (5 bases each). V lost 1 base, J lost 2 bases, and 13 bases lay in between. In germline, CDR1 is LGHNT, CDR2 FRNRAP. The CDR3 runs to 16 residues.

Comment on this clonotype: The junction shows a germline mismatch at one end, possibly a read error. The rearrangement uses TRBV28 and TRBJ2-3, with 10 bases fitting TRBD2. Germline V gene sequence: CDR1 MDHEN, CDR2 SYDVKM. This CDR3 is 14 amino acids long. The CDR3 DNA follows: TGTGCCCGCAGTTTCCGACTAGCGGGAGATACGCAGTATTTT. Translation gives CARSFRLAGDTQYF.

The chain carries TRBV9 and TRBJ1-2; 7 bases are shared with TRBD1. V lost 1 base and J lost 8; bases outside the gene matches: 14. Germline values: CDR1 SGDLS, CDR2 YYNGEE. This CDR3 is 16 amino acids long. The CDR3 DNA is TGTGCCAGCAGCGTACGTGGGCAGACAGGGACGGAAGGCTACACCTTC. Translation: CASSVRGQTGTEGYTF.

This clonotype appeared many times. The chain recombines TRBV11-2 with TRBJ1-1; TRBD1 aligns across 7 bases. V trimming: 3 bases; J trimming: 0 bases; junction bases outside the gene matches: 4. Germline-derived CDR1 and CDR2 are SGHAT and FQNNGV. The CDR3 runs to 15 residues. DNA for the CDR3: TGTGCCAGCAGCTTTCTACAGGGGCTGAACACTGAAGCTTTCTTT. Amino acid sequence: CASSFLQGLNTEAFF.